This TCR beta chain derives from a study of T cells in Graves' hyperthyroidism and ophthalmopathy (dated by TCRdb to the late 2010s). Broadly, across the study: Peripheral blood samples were taken at the time of initial diagnosis, prior to any treatment. Whether ophthalmopathy could be predicted prospectively was tested in an independent validation cohort made up of approximately 19 hyperthyroidism patients plus 17 patients who later progressed to ophthalmopathy. Following sampling, methimazole starting at 30 mg daily was given to hyperthyroidism patients, and high-dose intravenous methylprednisolone was given to ophthalmopathy patients. The study also compared thyroid tissue and blood T-cell repertoires from five or six Graves' hyperthyroidism patients. The paper reports TCR Vbeta CDR3 sequencing of approximately 140 peripheral blood samples: under 45 ophthalmopathy, around 80 hyperthyroidism and 17 progressor patients. To identify TCR V-J signatures that set the groups apart, the researchers used a discovery cohort of approximately 98 patients, made up of 40 to 45 with Graves' ophthalmopathy and 57 with stable Graves' hyperthyroidism. For training and testing, the 100 or so patients in the discovery cohort were randomly divided in a 7:3 ratio. Study-level results and caveats: No statistical method was used to set the sample size in advance, and investigators knew the group allocation. Most expanded thyroid clonotypes (frequency above 0.001) were also detected in blood, a finding suggesting that blood repertoires may reflect thyroid immune responses. A 13 V-J signature model separated ophthalmopathy from stable hyperthyroidism, with approximately 86% sensitivity and 81% to 83% specificity in cross-validation and 80%/75% in testing. In validation, progression to ophthalmopathy was predicted by the model with 65% to 71% sensitivity and just over 72% specificity, a median of approximately 6.5 months before onset.

Ophthalmopathy patients had moderately to severely active disease, Clinical Activity Score of at least 3, NOSPECS grade of at least 4, and duration under 3 months. Exclusion was applied to patients with uncontrolled infections, other autoimmune diseases, pregnancy or lactation. Diagnoses relied on clinical symptoms, serum thyroxine and TRAb, thyroid ultrasound and orbital computed tomography. PBMCs were isolated from about 10 ml of fresh peripheral blood by Ficoll-Paque density gradient centrifugation. Total RNA was extracted with Trizol reagent, and quality was checked on an Agilent 2100 Bioanalyzer. The sample holds many counts of this clonotype. It lacks a known antigen. It has no much larger one-base neighbor in the sample; base qualities were not kept. The TCR beta CDR3 regions were amplified from RNA transcripts. A first-round RT-PCR of the TCR CDR3 used the HTBI primer set with the Qiagen OneStep RT-PCR kit. Libraries were constructed in a second round of multiplex PCR, after which size selection and purification were performed. Libraries were sequenced paired-end with 100 bp reads on an Illumina HiSeq2000. On the authors' methods: SOAPnuke was used to process the raw data, removing reads that contained adapters or uncalled bases, had a mean Phred below 15, or lacked an exact match to the constant primer or identifier. COPE v1.2.5 was used to merge high-quality paired reads, and clonotypes were defined as unique nucleotide sequences. Clonotypes were aligned to IMGT TRBV, TRBD and TRBJ reference segments using MiTCR v1.1. Only V-J combinations with frequency above 0.0001, covering 99.2% of repertoires, were analysed. The TCS score was defined as F50 (clonal expansion) divided by E x V (chaos), with BLOSUM62-based TCRdist calculated between CDR3 peptides within each V-J. Welch's t-statistics and random forest reduced roughly 540 V-J features to 13, which were used in a naive Bayes classifier (R e1071). TCRdb applied fastp at Q25 and MiXCR to the public reads, then kept only in-frame beta chains. Each record represents a unique CDR3 protein, reported with the most common genes and DNA among its rows. These V and J calls derive from TCRdb rather than the authors' analysis. Across this sample there are 300,000 to 450,000 distinct CDR3 sequences, with around 15% seen only once. The biggest ten clones account for about 18% of the sample.

The CDR3 sequence holds 16 residues, the cysteine and phenylalanine included. Just CDR3 DNA is preserved here, 48 bases in frame from base 1. The trim is 5 bases for V and 7 bases for J, with a gap of 21 bases between the germline ends. The germline V gene (reference sequence) yields DFQATT for CDR1 and SNEGSKA for CDR2. This sequence originates from a woman in her 30s with Graves' ophthalmopathy. The chain was built from TRBV20-1 and TRBJ1-6, with the D gene call left open. The material sequenced was blood. The CDR3 in this case is CSADSRNFAPNSPLHF. The DNA is as follows: TGCAGTGCTGATTCCAGGAATTTCGCCCCCAATTCACCCCTCCACTTT.